This is a list of T cell receptor beta chains from one sample in a study of cytomegalovirus exposure and HLA in healthy donors. Sequencing was performed with immunoSEQ multiplex PCR; in TCRdb, only in-frame clones are kept and a portion is missing. The table includes about 360,000 clones, 86% detected once. Sequencing input: PBMCs. Receptors were obtained from a woman younger than 35 in good health and CMV-seronegative. The CDR3 runs from the conserved cysteine through the conserved F or W. A D gene is named only where the DNA matches it firmly. Clone size is not always given. Where it is, it says once, few, many or a class for expanded clones.

CDR3nt: TGTGCCAGCAGCGGGACAGTAAATGAAAAACTGTTTTTT
CDR3aa: CASSGTVNEKLFF
j_gene: TRBJ1-4
abundance: few
v_gene: TRBV7-9
d_gene: TRBD1

CDR3nt: TGTGCCAGCAGTTTGGGCGGGAGTCAAGAGACCCAGTACTTC
CDR3aa: CASSLGGSQETQYF
j_gene: TRBJ2-5
abundance: -
v_gene: TRBV28
d_gene: TRBD2

CDR3nt: TGCGCCAGCAGCCAAGGGAGGGAGCAGTACTTC
CDR3aa: CASSQGREQYF
j_gene: TRBJ2-7
abundance: -
v_gene: TRBV4-1
d_gene: -

CDR3nt: TGTGCCAGCAAGTGGAAAGCGGGCCTATACAATGAGCAGTTCTTC
CDR3aa: CASKWKAGLYNEQFF
j_gene: TRBJ2-1
abundance: -
v_gene: TRBV28
d_gene: -

CDR3nt: TGTGCCAGCAGTCCTCCCTATCACTCCTACAATGAGCAGTTCTTC
CDR3aa: CASSPPYHSYNEQFF
j_gene: TRBJ2-1
abundance: -
v_gene: TRBV27
d_gene: -

CDR3nt: TGCGCCAGTAGACTTGGGGGGGCGGAGACCCAGTACTTC
CDR3aa: CASRLGGAETQYF
j_gene: TRBJ2-5
abundance: -
v_gene: TRBV5-1
d_gene: -

CDR3nt: TGTGCCAGCAGTTACAAGGGGACCAGGGGGGCCCAGTACTTC
CDR3aa: CASSYKGTRGAQYF
j_gene: TRBJ2-5
abundance: -
v_gene: TRBV6-5
d_gene: -

CDR3nt: TGTGCCAGCAGCACGGTCCGGGAACCACAAGAGACCCAGTACTTC
CDR3aa: CASSTVREPQETQYF
j_gene: TRBJ2-5
abundance: -
v_gene: TRBV5-8
d_gene: -

CDR3nt: TGCAGCGTTGAAGTGCGGGGGGCAAGCACTGAAGCTTTCTTT
CDR3aa: CSVEVRGASTEAFF
j_gene: TRBJ1-1
abundance: -
v_gene: TRBV29-1
d_gene: -

CDR3nt: TGTGCCAGCAGCCCGTCCCCACGGGTGAACACTGAAGCTTTCTTT
CDR3aa: CASSPSPRVNTEAFF
j_gene: TRBJ1-1
abundance: -
v_gene: TRBV7-2
d_gene: -

CDR3nt: TGTGCCAGCAGTGAATTTCGGGGAGAAGCTTTCTTT
CDR3aa: CASSEFRGEAFF
j_gene: TRBJ1-1
abundance: -
v_gene: TRBV25-1
d_gene: -

CDR3nt: TGCAGCGCCTCATCCGGGGCTAGCGGGGGGCTGGAGACCCAGTACTTC
CDR3aa: CSASSGASGGLETQYF
j_gene: TRBJ2-5
abundance: -
v_gene: TRBV29-1
d_gene: TRBD2

CDR3nt: TGCGCCAGCAGCTTTAATATGCAGGAGCAGTACTTC
CDR3aa: CASSFNMQEQYF
j_gene: TRBJ2-7
abundance: -
v_gene: TRBV5-1
d_gene: -

CDR3nt: TGTGCCAGTAGTATCCCGGGACAGGTCAACGAGCAGTACTTC
CDR3aa: CASSIPGQVNEQYF
j_gene: TRBJ2-7
abundance: -
v_gene: TRBV19
d_gene: TRBD1

CDR3nt: TGCGCCAGCAGCCCTCCTGGCAGCAATCAGCCCCAGCATTTT
CDR3aa: CASSPPGSNQPQHF
j_gene: TRBJ1-5
abundance: -
v_gene: TRBV4-1
d_gene: -

CDR3nt: TGTGCCAGCAGGGCCAATCTTTCACCCCTCCACTTT
CDR3aa: CASRANLSPLHF
j_gene: TRBJ1-6
abundance: few
v_gene: TRBV2
d_gene: -

CDR3nt: TGTGCCTGGGAAACGTGGGCAGGGGGACAATTAGAAGCTTTCTTT
CDR3aa: CAWETWAGGQLEAFF
j_gene: TRBJ1-1
abundance: -
v_gene: TRBV30
d_gene: TRBD1

CDR3nt: TGTGCCAGCAGCTTAGCAGGGGGTGGGACGACGCACGGTGAGCAGTTCTTC
CDR3aa: CASSLAGGGTTHGEQFF
j_gene: TRBJ2-1
abundance: -
v_gene: TRBV7-8
d_gene: -

CDR3nt: TGCGCCAGCAGCCCGCAGGCGGGCCCCCAAGAGACCCAGTACTTC
CDR3aa: CASSPQAGPQETQYF
j_gene: TRBJ2-5
abundance: -
v_gene: TRBV5-1
d_gene: -

CDR3nt: TGTGCCAGCAGCGTACTAGCGGGACTCGAGGGCGAGCAGTACTTC
CDR3aa: CASSVLAGLEGEQYF
j_gene: TRBJ2-7
abundance: -
v_gene: TRBV9
d_gene: TRBD2

CDR3nt: TGCGCCAGCAGCTTGGACAGGGCTGGGGCCAACGTCCTGACTTTC
CDR3aa: CASSLDRAGANVLTF
j_gene: TRBJ2-6
abundance: once
v_gene: TRBV5-1
d_gene: -

CDR3nt: TGCGCCAGCAGCCAGCGGGGGACTAGCGGGACTGAGCAGTTCTTC
CDR3aa: CASSQRGTSGTEQFF
j_gene: TRBJ2-1
abundance: -
v_gene: TRBV4-1
d_gene: TRBD2

CDR3nt: TGTGCCAGCAGTGACTCGGGAGCCTACAATGAGCAGTTCTTC
CDR3aa: CASSDSGAYNEQFF
j_gene: TRBJ2-1
abundance: -
v_gene: TRBV6-1
d_gene: -

CDR3nt: TGTGCCAGCAGCTTAGTCCCTAGCGGCACAGATACGCAGTATTTT
CDR3aa: CASSLVPSGTDTQYF
j_gene: TRBJ2-3
abundance: -
v_gene: TRBV7-2
d_gene: -

CDR3nt: TGTGCCAGCAGCCTACAGGGGCGCGTAGACGAGCAGTACTTC
CDR3aa: CASSLQGRVDEQYF
j_gene: TRBJ2-7
abundance: -
v_gene: TRBV7-7
d_gene: TRBD1

CDR3nt: TGTGCCAGCAGCTCAGGGGGGAATGAGCAGTTCTTC
CDR3aa: CASSSGGNEQFF
j_gene: TRBJ2-1
abundance: -
v_gene: TRBV6-5
d_gene: -

CDR3nt: TGTGCCAGCAGCGCAGATTCCGGGACAGGGGTTGAAAAACTGTTTTTT
CDR3aa: CASSADSGTGVEKLFF
j_gene: TRBJ1-4
abundance: -
v_gene: TRBV9
d_gene: TRBD1

CDR3nt: TGTGCCAGCAGCGAAGACGCCGGGACAGACTACGAGCAGTACTTC
CDR3aa: CASSEDAGTDYEQYF
j_gene: TRBJ2-7
abundance: -
v_gene: TRBV9
d_gene: TRBD1

CDR3nt: TGTGCCAGTAGTAGCAACCGGGGACAGGGGAACACTGAAGCTTTCTTT
CDR3aa: CASSSNRGQGNTEAFF
j_gene: TRBJ1-1
abundance: once
v_gene: TRBV19
d_gene: TRBD1

CDR3nt: TGTGCCAGCAGCTTTACCGCCGGGGATAATTCACCCCTCCACTTT
CDR3aa: CASSFTAGDNSPLHF
j_gene: TRBJ1-6
abundance: -
v_gene: TRBV7-9
d_gene: -

CDR3nt: TGTGCCTGGAGTGAAGCGGGACGTACCGAAAAACTGTTTTTT
CDR3aa: CAWSEAGRTEKLFF
j_gene: TRBJ1-4
abundance: -
v_gene: TRBV30
d_gene: -

CDR3nt: TGTGCCAGCAGCCACAGCGGGAGGAGGCCAGATACGCAGTATTTT
CDR3aa: CASSHSGRRPDTQYF
j_gene: TRBJ2-3
abundance: -
v_gene: TRBV14
d_gene: TRBD2

CDR3nt: TGTGCCAGCAGCGTAGAACCGGGAGGGAACACTGAAGCTTTCTTT
CDR3aa: CASSVEPGGNTEAFF
j_gene: TRBJ1-1
abundance: -
v_gene: TRBV9
d_gene: -

CDR3nt: TGTGCCAGCAGTTTAGCCGGTCAGGGGGGTGCCGAGCAGTACTTC
CDR3aa: CASSLAGQGGAEQYF
j_gene: TRBJ2-7
abundance: -
v_gene: TRBV28
d_gene: -

CDR3nt: TGTGCCAGCAGCCCATATCCAGGGCTCTCCTACGAGCAGTACTTC
CDR3aa: CASSPYPGLSYEQYF
j_gene: TRBJ2-7
abundance: -
v_gene: TRBV5-6
d_gene: -

CDR3nt: TGTGCCAGCAGCTTAGATGAAGCCCAGCCCCAGCATTTT
CDR3aa: CASSLDEAQPQHF
j_gene: TRBJ1-5
abundance: -
v_gene: TRBV7-9
d_gene: -

CDR3nt: TGTGCCAGCAGTTTGACAAGAAATCAGCCCCAGCATTTT
CDR3aa: CASSLTRNQPQHF
j_gene: TRBJ1-5
abundance: once
v_gene: TRBV28
d_gene: -

CDR3nt: TGTGCCAGCTCACCCCCAGGACTAGCGGGCTCCTACGAGCAGTACTTC
CDR3aa: CASSPPGLAGSYEQYF
j_gene: TRBJ2-7
abundance: -
v_gene: TRBV18
d_gene: TRBD2

CDR3nt: TGTGCTTACCTCGAGGCAATCTCTGGAAACACCATATATTTT
CDR3aa: CAYLEAISGNTIYF
j_gene: TRBJ1-3
abundance: -
v_gene: TRBV5-4
d_gene: -

CDR3nt: TGTGCCAGTAGTGAATGGTCAGGGGGACGTGAAAAACTGTTTTTT
CDR3aa: CASSEWSGGREKLFF
j_gene: TRBJ1-4
abundance: -
v_gene: TRBV19
d_gene: TRBD1

CDR3nt: TGTGCCAGCAGTGACAGGGGTCCCGAGACCCAGTACTTC
CDR3aa: CASSDRGPETQYF
j_gene: TRBJ2-5
abundance: -
v_gene: TRBV2
d_gene: -

CDR3nt: TGTGCCAGCAGCCACAAACCACAGGGTTATGGAAACACCATATATTTT
CDR3aa: CASSHKPQGYGNTIYF
j_gene: TRBJ1-3
abundance: -
v_gene: TRBV6-6
d_gene: -

CDR3nt: TGTGCCAGCAGCAGTCCCGGGACACCCAACTCTGGAAACACCATATATTTT
CDR3aa: CASSSPGTPNSGNTIYF
j_gene: TRBJ1-3
abundance: -
v_gene: TRBV9
d_gene: -